These T cell receptor beta chains were read from a single sample in a study of T cell repertoires in cytomegalovirus infection. One entry per CDR3 protein, called by TCRdb with MiXCR from the reads. Counted here are approximately 500,000 distinct CDR3 sequences, roughly 29% occurring once; the ten biggest clones make up around 14%. Sequencing input: PBMCs. These receptors were taken from a human donor in good health (CMV status not recorded). Some clones in this sample may be carry-over from other donors' samples. Each CDR3 is given with its conserved first and last residue. Fields, in order: J gene, V gene, clone size, D gene, CDR3 DNA, CDR3 protein. A D gene is named only where the DNA matches it firmly. Size tells how often a clone was seen (once, few, many) or the class of an expanded clone, and some rows leave it out.

TRBJ2-3	TRBV29-1	few	.	TGCAGCGTTGATCGGGGGACTTGGACAGATACGCAGTATTTT	CSVDRGTWTDTQYF
TRBJ2-3	TRBV30	few	.	TGTGCCTGGTTGGCACGGGATACGCAGTATTTT	CAWLARDTQYF
TRBJ1-6	TRBV2	few	.	TGTGCCAGCAGGCGAGGAGGGGTCCTAAATTCACCCCTCCACTTT	CASRRGGVLNSPLHF
TRBJ1-2	TRBV12-3/TRBV12-4	.	TRBD1	TGTGCCAGCAGTTTCGGGACAGGGTGGTCGGGCTACACCTTC	CASSFGTGWSGYTF
TRBJ2-1	TRBV7-2	.	TRBD2	TGTGCCAGCAGCCCCGGGACTAGCGGGTTACATGAGCAGTTCTTC	CASSPGTSGLHEQFF
TRBJ2-7	TRBV7-2	many	TRBD2	TGTGCCAGCAGCTCCTGGACTAGCGCGACCTACGAGCAGTACTTC	CASSSWTSATYEQYF
TRBJ2-5	TRBV12-3/TRBV12-4	.	.	TGTGCCAGCAGTAGAGGCCCAGGGGAGACCCAGTACTTC	CASSRGPGETQYF
TRBJ2-5	TRBV12-3/TRBV12-4	.	.	TGTGCCAGCAGTTTAGCGTGGGGTGGGGAGACCCAGTACTTC	CASSLAWGGETQYF
TRBJ1-4	TRBV7-2	many	.	TGTGCCAGCAGGCCGGTCCCTGGTAATGAAAAACTGTTTTTT	CASRPVPGNEKLFF
TRBJ1-2	TRBV6-2/TRBV6-3	few	.	TGTGCCAGCACGCGACGGGACAATGGATATGGCTACACCTTC	CASTRRDNGYGYTF
TRBJ2-3	TRBV24-1	.	TRBD2	TGTGCCACCAGGACTAGCGGGAGTGCAGATACGCAGTATTTT	CATRTSGSADTQYF
TRBJ1-1	TRBV11-1	many	TRBD1	TGTGCCAGCAGCCTACGGGACAGGTGGAACACTGAAGCTTTCTTT	CASSLRDRWNTEAFF
TRBJ2-5	TRBV2	.	TRBD2	TGTGCCAGCAGGGGCGGGAGGGCGATAGAGACCCAGTACTTC	CASRGGRAIETQYF
TRBJ1-2	TRBV10-2	.	.	TGCGCCAGCAGGGAGACCGACAGGTTAAGTGGCTACACCTTC	CASRETDRLSGYTF
TRBJ1-4	TRBV7-2	many	.	TGTGCCAGCAGCTTTTCGGGGCGGAGCGGTGAAAAACTGTTTTTT	CASSFSGRSGEKLFF
TRBJ2-7	TRBV5-1	.	.	TGCGCCAGCAGCTGGGGCACCAGGGCTAGCCGGGGAGACGAGCAGTACTTC	CASSWGTRASRGDEQYF
TRBJ2-1	TRBV20-1	many	TRBD2	TGCAGTGCTAGAGATTGGACAGGGGGACTAGCGGGACACAATGAGCAGTTCTTC	CSARDWTGGLAGHNEQFF
TRBJ2-7	TRBV6-2/TRBV6-3	.	.	TGTGCCAGCGAGGACTCTCTCTTCTCCTACGAGCAGTACTTC	CASEDSLFSYEQYF
TRBJ1-4	TRBV5-4	.	.	TGTGCCAGCAGCTTGTTGGTACAGGGTGGTGAAAAACTGTTTTTT	CASSLLVQGGEKLFF
TRBJ2-7	TRBV28	many	TRBD2	TGTGCCAGCAGCACGGAGGCAGCGGGAGTTTACGAGCAGTACTTC	CASSTEAAGVYEQYF
TRBJ2-4	TRBV7-6	many	.	TGTGCCAGCAGCTTAGCGGAGTGGGGAAACATTCAGTACTTC	CASSLAEWGNIQYF
TRBJ1-1	TRBV6-5	few	TRBD1	TGTGCCAGCAGCAAAAACAGGGGGCGATCCACTGAAGCTTTCTTT	CASSKNRGRSTEAFF
TRBJ2-3	TRBV11-3	few	TRBD2	TGTGCCAGCAGGGCTAGCGGGGAAGGTGATACGCAGTATTTT	CASRASGEGDTQYF
TRBJ1-1	TRBV7-6	many	.	TGTGCCAGCAGCTTAGGGGGCGGGAGCACTGAAGCTTTCTTT	CASSLGGGSTEAFF
TRBJ1-6	TRBV25-1	.	.	TGTGCCAGCAGTGCCCCCGGGCTCCTTTTTCCCCTCCACTTT	CASSAPGLLFPLHF
TRBJ1-2	TRBV5-4	.	.	TGTGCCAGCAGCTTGGCGGGACCGCCTGGGGGCTACACCTTC	CASSLAGPPGGYTF
TRBJ2-2	TRBV7-6	.	.	TGTGCCAGCAGCCGACTGGGACCGCCGAACACCGGGGAGCTGTTTTTT	CASSRLGPPNTGELFF